This entry features one TCR beta chain sequence. What it recognizes is unknown. Amplification of TCR beta CDR3 regions was performed using RNA transcripts as template. In the first-round RT-PCR of the TCR CDR3, the HTBI primer set was used. From the multiplex PCR reads, TCRdb called clonotypes with MiXCR, one entry per CDR3 protein. The table shows roughly 710,000 distinct CDR3 sequences, with 30% to 40% occurring only once. The sample belongs to a study of T cells in Graves' hyperthyroidism and ophthalmopathy. On the study more broadly: Staff took peripheral blood when the initial diagnosis was made, before any treatment began. Study results and limitations: It was a median approximately six months before onset that the model predicted ophthalmopathy. Ophthalmopathy stood apart from stable hyperthyroidism in a 13 V-J model.

Germline loops: CDR1 SGHDN, CDR2 FVKESK. The CDR3 runs to 16 residues. Losses at the gene ends were 1 base for V and 5 bases for J; bases not matched to a gene: 4. The chain links TRBV14 to TRBJ2-3, with 12 bases matching TRBD2. The sequence came from a woman aged 40 to 50 with Graves' hyperthyroidism. Sequencing used blood. The CDR3 DNA sequence: TGTGCCAGCAGCCAAGGACTAGCGGGAGATATAGATACGCAGTATTTT. The encoded protein is CASSQGLAGDIDTQYF.